This TCR beta chain was identified during a study of T cell changes during pregnancy in multiple sclerosis (dated by TCRdb to about 2019). Study-level background: In women with multiple sclerosis, the researchers looked at how the T cell repertoire shifted as pregnancy progressed.

The library was generated by the immunoSEQ multiplex PCR assay. TCRdb took this table from immuneACCESS and kept in-frame rearrangements with V and J called. Such tables lack part of the clones; where checked against another copy, unresolved V genes explain under half of the gap, and the rest is unexplained. Recorded for this sample are approximately 44,000 clones; 75% to 95% of them occurred a single time. About 0.51% of the sample rests with the top ten. With regard to this clone: The antigen it binds to is not known. No much larger clonotype is one base removed from it; base qualities were not supplied.

The origin of this receptor is a female donor in good health, enrolled as a control in a pregnancy study. The sequencing used CD4+ T cells from peripheral blood mononuclear cells, collected in the second trimester of pregnancy.

The DNA sequence follows: TGTGCCAGCAGCCTCGGGGGGGGTGGTTCCTCTGGAAACACCATATATTTT. Its product reads: CASSLGGGGSSGNTIYF. The sequence joins TRBV9 to TRBJ1-3; TRBD1 is a weak D gene call, 5 bases matching. The CDR1 and CDR2 encoded by the germline V gene are SGDLS and YYNGEE. V and J are truncated by 4 bases and 0 bases respectively, leaving an intervening sequence of 17 bases. Reading from cysteine to phenylalanine, the CDR3 counts 17 amino acids. Only the CDR3 region is kept as DNA, spanning 51 bases read in frame from base 1.